Below, 18 T cell receptor beta chains from the same sample are listed, as sequenced in a study of OX40 agonist ivuxolimab in advanced cancers. Clones were read by immunoSEQ multiplex PCR, and TCRdb kept only the in-frame ones, dropping some. This sample yields tens of thousands of clones, of which 81% are seen a single time; 5.5% to 7% belongs to the top ten. Sequenced material: CD4+ or CD8+ T cells sorted from blood, taken in a trial of the OX40 agonist ivuxolimab. All receptors derive from an adult with an advanced solid tumor such as melanoma, head and neck, liver or kidney cancer.

The CDR3 DNA sequence: TGTGCCAGCACCCCCTCAGCCGATAGCAATCAGCCCCAGCATTTT. This sequence encodes CASTPSADSNQPQHF. V gene TRBV6-1 combines with J gene TRBJ1-5, with D unclear. V shed 7 bases and J shed 0 bases, with 13 bases lying between them. Germline V lookup: CDR1 MNHNS, CDR2 SASEGT. The CDR3 loop spans 15 amino acids.

J is TRBJ2-6 and V is TRBV19, with 9 bases lining up with TRBD1. This CDR3 has 17 amino acids. The trim removed 5 bases at V and 0 bases at J, leaving 5 bases unmatched. The V gene's germline CDR1 is LNHDA and CDR2 SQIVND (reference sequence). CDR3: CASSSGTGFSGANVLTF. The CDR3 DNA reads as TGTGCCAGTAGTTCCGGGACAGGGTTCTCTGGGGCCAACGTCCTGACTTTC. Full variable domain (rest looked up from reference TRBV19 and TRBJ2-6): DGGITQSPKYLFRKEGQNVTLSCEQNLNHDAMYWYRQDPGQGLRLIYYSQIVNDFQKGDIAEGYSVSREKKESFPLTVTSAQKNPTAFYLCASSSGTGFSGANVLTFGAGSRLTVL.

This clone was seen a few times. This chain links TRBV9 with TRBJ2-7; D ambiguous. Germline values: CDR1 SGDLS, CDR2 YYNGEE. The V end was cut by 3 bases, the J end by 0 bases, with 7 bases between. The CDR3 runs to 13 residues. The CDR3 bases are TGTGCCAGCAGCGCCGACAACTCCTACGAGCAGTACTTC. Translated: CASSADNSYEQYF. The full variable domain, rest sourced from reference TRBV9 and TRBJ2-7, is DSGVTQTPKHLITATGQRVTLRCSPRSGDLSVYWYQQSLDQGLQFLIQYYNGEERAKGNILERFSAQQFPDLHSELNLSSLELGDSALYFCASSADNSYEQYFGPGTRLTVT.

In its sample, this clone was seen many times. The chain links TRBV5-6 to TRBJ1-4, with 11 bases matching TRBD1. The trim removed 6 bases at V and 3 bases at J, leaving 7 bases unmatched. The CDR3 spans 16 residues. Germline V lookup: CDR1 SGHDT, CDR2 YYEEEE. This chain's CDR3 is CASTTGTGGANEKLFF. Written as DNA, the CDR3 is TGTGCCAGCACCACGGGGACAGGGGGTGCTAATGAAAAACTGTTTTTT.

This chain uses TRBV28 with TRBJ2-3, with 9 nucleotides matching TRBD1. From germline, CDR1 is MDHEN and CDR2 SYDVKM. Germline trimming cut 4 bases from V and 3 bases from J; bases unmatched to any gene: 8. CDR3 length: 16 amino acids. The chain's CDR3 is CASSSPGTGITDTQYF. As DNA, the CDR3 is TGTGCCAGCAGTTCCCCCGGGACAGGGATAACAGATACGCAGTATTTT.

The chain joins TRBV7-9 to TRBJ2-5; TRBD1 matches 8 bases. The CDR3 has 15 residues. V lost 2 bases and J lost 2; bases outside the gene matches: 4. From germline, CDR1 is SEHNR and CDR2 FQNEAQ (reference sequence). The CDR3 spells CASSLRTGLQETQYF. In DNA form, the CDR3 reads TGTGCCAGCAGCTTAAGGACAGGGCTACAAGAGACCCAGTACTTC.

This clone has a single count. The V and J genes are TRBV5-1 and TRBJ1-1; TRBD1 aligns across 8 bases. J lost 5 bases, V lost 7 bases, and 10 bases had no gene match. CDR3 length: 14 residues. Germline V gene lookup returns CDR1 SGHRS and CDR2 YFSETQ. The chain's CDR3 is CASAGTGLGTEAFF. CDR3 nucleotide sequence: TGCGCCAGCGCGGGGACAGGTCTCGGGACTGAAGCTTTCTTT.

This clone was detected only once. The genes are TRBV5-6 and TRBJ1-6, with a tentative D call TRBD1 (6 bases). CDR3 length equals 17 residues. Germline loops: CDR1 SGHDT, CDR2 YYEEEE. Trimming took 4 bases from V and 4 from J, leaving 18 bases between them. The CDR3 sequence: CASSAEGEEGYNSPLHF. The CDR3 DNA sequence: TGTGCCAGCAGCGCGGAGGGGGAAGAAGGATATAATTCACCCCTCCACTTT.

The CDR3 DNA reads as TGTGCCAGCAGCTCCACGCAACCGGGACAGGGGCTCTACGAGCAGTACTTC. This translates into CASSSTQPGQGLYEQYF. The chain combines TRBV11-2 with TRBJ2-7; 10 nucleotides line up with TRBD1. The CDR3 runs to 17 residues. J lost 3 bases, V lost 4 bases, and 12 bases had no gene match. CDR1 is SGHAT and CDR2 is FQNNGV in the germline V gene. The full variable domain, completed using reference TRBV11-2 and TRBJ2-7, is EAGVAQSPRYKIIEKRQSVAFWCNPISGHATLYWYQQILGQGPKLLIQFQNNGVVDDSQLPKDRFSAERLKGVDSTLKIQPAKLEDSAVYLCASSSTQPGQGLYEQYFGPGTRLTVT.

The rearrangement links TRBV7-9 to TRBJ1-5, with TRBD1 as a possible D gene (5 bases). Trimming took off 2 bases at V and 7 bases at J, with 12 bases between the two ends. The CDR3 length is 14 residues. Germline CDR1 SEHNR, CDR2 FQNEAQ (reference sequence). CDR3 coding DNA: TGTGCCAGCAGCTTAACGGGGCCTACCCAGCCCCAGCATTTT. Its protein is CASSLTGPTQPQHF.

The V and J genes are TRBV30 and TRBJ2-1; TRBD2 agrees at 13 bases. This CDR3 has 15 amino acids. Germline trimming cut 1 base from V and 11 bases from J; bases unmatched to any gene: 8. In germline, CDR1 is GTSNPN, CDR2 SVGIG (reference sequence). CDR3 nucleotide sequence: TGTGCCTGGAGTGACGGACTAGCGGGAGTTGATAAGCAGTTCTTC. Encoded protein: CAWSDGLAGVDKQFF.

The V and J genes are TRBV6-6 and TRBJ2-7; a possible D gene is TRBD1 (5 bases). Looked up from germline, CDR1 is MNHNY and CDR2 is SVGAGI (reference sequence). V lost 4 bases, J lost 0 bases, and 10 bases lay in between. The length of the CDR3 is 14 residues. In DNA form, the CDR3 reads TGTGCCAGCAGTTCCGTCGACAGCTCCTACGAGCAGTACGTC. Its protein is CASSSVDSSYEQYV.

J is TRBJ1-1 and V is TRBV9; the D gene is possibly TRBD1 (6 bases). Germline V gives CDR1 SGDLS, CDR2 YYNGEE. The CDR3 runs 15 residues. V shed 0 bases and J shed 4 bases, with 13 bases lying between them. CDR3 nucleotides: TGTGCCAGCAGCGTAGGGGTGGCAGGGGTCACTGAAGCTTTCTTT. Protein: CASSVGVAGVTEAFF.

This chain connects TRBV14 to TRBJ2-7; no clear D. The V gene lost 0 bases and the J gene lost 4 bases, with 7 bases spanning the gap. In germline, CDR1 is SGHDN, CDR2 FVKESK. The CDR3 extends over 13 amino acids. The CDR3 region is CASSQDPEYEQYF. The CDR3 DNA sequence: TGTGCCAGCAGCCAAGACCCGGAGTACGAGCAGTACTTC.

This chain joins TRBV9 and TRBJ2-6; D gene ambiguous. Germline-derived CDR1 and CDR2 are SGDLS and YYNGEE. This CDR3 contains 16 residues. The ends were cut back, 0 bases at V and 0 bases at J, with 7 bases in the middle. The CDR3 sequence is CASSVVGFSGANVLTF. CDR3 sequence (DNA): TGTGCCAGCAGCGTAGTGGGGTTCTCTGGGGCCAACGTCCTGACTTTC.

In its sample, this clone was seen once. The J gene is TRBJ1-2, the V gene TRBV4-2; TRBD1 aligns across 9 bases. The length of the CDR3 is 15 residues. With 6 bases clipped from V and 4 bases from J, the junction kept 9 bases outside the gene matches. Germline V lookup: CDR1 LGHNA, CDR2 YNFKEQ. The CDR3: CASSLQGATVYGYTF. CDR3 bases: TGTGCCAGCAGTTTACAGGGGGCAACGGTCTATGGCTACACCTTC.

Turning to this clone: The junction differs from germline at one of its ends, possibly a read error. This chain connects TRBV9 to TRBJ2-3; D unresolved. The CDR3 length is 14 residues. CDR1 and CDR2 (germline): SGDLS, YYNGEE. Written as DNA, the CDR3 is TGTGCCAGCGGCGTAGAAAGCGGCACAGATACGCAGTATTTT. It translates to CASGVESGTDTQYF.

This sequence joins TRBV29-1 and TRBJ2-1; unclear D gene. Deletions cut 3 bases from V and 4 bases from J, with 13 bases between. Germline V gives CDR1 SQVTM, CDR2 ANQGSEA. The CDR3 has 14 residues. The DNA for the CDR3 is TGCAGCGTTGATGTGGCAGGCCTTTACAATGAGCAGTTCTTC. Translation gives CSVDVAGLYNEQFF.